Below are 14 T cell receptor beta chains sequenced from a single sample in a study of T-cell reconstitution after alpha-beta-depleted transplantation in children (dated by TCRdb to the mid-2010s). The treatment or condition label, read with the paper, signifies: allogeneic hematopoietic cell transplantation with graft depleted of TCRalphabeta T cells and CD19 B cells. Library preparation was by PCR. The reads were generated on an Illumina HiSeq 2500. TCR libraries were prepared with molecular barcoding, using unique molecular identifiers to normalize TCRbeta repertoire quantification. TCRdb reworked the public reads: Q25 trimming with fastp, MiXCR clone assembly, productive beta chains retained. For every CDR3 protein sequence, its rows merge into one entry that carries the most common genes and DNA. The sample profile shows some 16,000 distinct CDR3 sequences; roughly 4.7% of them were found once. The ten largest clones add up to roughly 7% of the sample.

Sequencing was performed on PBMCs, taken before TCRalphabeta/CD19-depleted stem cell transplant. These receptors all stem from a boy under 18 with acute lymphoblastic leukemia, due to receive a stem cell transplant.

This clonotype was recorded many times. The genes are TRBV18 and TRBJ2-1; a weak D match, TRBD2 (6 bases). Per germline, CDR1 KGHSH and CDR2 LQKENI. The CDR3 totals 13 residues. V was clipped by 4 bases and J by 4 bases, with 8 bases between them. CDR3 sequence: CASSLEGYNEQFF. DNA for the CDR3: TGTGCCAGCTCACTGGAGGGGTACAATGAGCAGTTCTTC.

In this sample, this clonotype turned up many times. The chain links TRBV21-1 to TRBJ2-7; the table gives TRBD2 as D, unverified against the DNA. TRBV21-1 is a pseudogene segment. This CDR3 is built from 15 residues. The CDR3 region is CASSKSLAGNYEQYF. The CDR3 DNA reads TGTGCCAGCAGCAAAAGTCTAGCGGGAAACTACGAGCAGTACTTC.

By its share, this clonotype is medium-sized. This rearrangement joins TRBV20-1 to TRBJ1-1; tentative D call: TRBD1 (5 bases). The CDR3 is 14 residues long. The V end was cut by 2 bases, the J end by 1 base, with 11 bases between. Germline lookup yields CDR1 DFQATT and CDR2 SNEGSKA (reference sequence). The CDR3 nucleotides are TGCAGTGCTAGACGTACCGACAGGAACACTGAAGCTTTCTTT. It is translated as CSARRTDRNTEAFF.

The table lists this clonotype with many counts. This sequence joins TRBV30 and TRBJ2-4, with 8 positions matching TRBD2. J gave up 1 base and V 7 bases, and 9 bases lay outside the gene matches. CDR3 length equals 15 residues. Looked up from germline, CDR1 is GTSNPN and CDR2 is SVGIG (reference sequence). The CDR3 protein is CASGGGAGAKNIQYF. The CDR3 bases are TGTGCCTCCGGGGGGGGGGCTGGGGCCAAAAACATTCAGTACTTC.

Ten or more counts support this clonotype. This chain connects TRBV7-9 to TRBJ1-1; D uncertain. Germline V CDR1 and CDR2: SEHNR, FQNEAQ (reference sequence). The germline V and J ends were trimmed by 1 base and 1 base, with 7 bases remaining between them. The length of the CDR3 is 14 residues. Written as DNA, the CDR3 is TGTGCCAGCAGCTTAGACAGTAAGAACACTGAAGCTTTCTTT. It yields the protein CASSLDSKNTEAFF.

This clonotype is termed medium-sized. The chain uses TRBV7-9 and TRBJ2-3; 14 bases align to TRBD2. In germline, CDR1 is SEHNR, CDR2 FQNEAQ (reference sequence). J lost 3 bases, V lost 5 bases, and 10 bases had no gene match. CDR3 size: 18 residues. This CDR3 reads CASSIGTSGSRITDTQYF. CDR3 nucleotides: TGTGCCAGCAGCATTGGGACTAGCGGGAGTAGGATTACAGATACGCAGTATTTT. Filled out from reference TRBV7-9 and TRBJ2-3, the complete variable domain reads DTGVSQNPRHKITKRGQNVTFRCDPISEHNRLYWYRQTLGQGPEFLTYFQNEAQLEKSRLLSDRFSAERPKGSFSTLEIQRTEQGDSAMYLCASSIGTSGSRITDTQYFGPGTRLTVL.

The chain couples TRBV2 to TRBJ2-6, with unresolved D. V gave up 5 bases and J gave up 2 bases, with 10 bases separating them. Germline CDR1 is SNHLY and CDR2 is FYNNEI. This CDR3 comprises 15 residues. The CDR3 nucleotides are TGTGCCAGCAGTCAAAACCAACCTGGGGCCAACGTCCTGACTTTC. Amino acids: CASSQNQPGANVLTF. Together with reference TRBV2 and TRBJ2-6, the CDR3 gives the full variable domain: EPEVTQTPSHQVTQMGQEVILRCVPISNHLYFYWYRQILGQKVEFLVSFYNNEISEKSEIFDDQFSVERPDGSNFTLKIRSTKLEDSAMYFCASSQNQPGANVLTFGAGSRLTVL.

This clonotype showed up many times. The chain carries TRBV12-3 or TRBV12-4 and TRBJ2-1, with D perhaps matching TRBD2 (5 bases). Trimming took 2 bases from V and 0 from J, leaving 8 bases between them. The CDR3 is 15 amino acids. CDR3 bases: TGTGCCAGCAGTTTATATGGGAGCTCCTACAATGAGCAGTTCTTC. Its translation: CASSLYGSSYNEQFF.

This chain joins TRBV13 and TRBJ2-7; TRBD2 matches at 11 bases. The germline V gene encodes CDR1 PRHDT and CDR2 FYEKMQ (reference sequence). This CDR3 has 15 amino acids. V lost 9 bases to trimming and J lost 3 bases; unmatched junction nucleotides: 10. CDR3 in DNA: TGTGCCAGAAGTGGCCCGACTAGCGGGATCTACGAGCAGTACTTC. Translating it yields CARSGPTSGIYEQYF.

A remark on this clonotype: The junction departs from germline at one end; a sequencing error may be responsible. The rearrangement joins TRBV15 to TRBJ2-3, with D possibly being TRBD1 or TRBD2 (5 bases each). Germline loops: CDR1 LNHNV, CDR2 YYDKDF (reference sequence). The CDR3 runs 16 residues. CDR3 region: CSTSRGLRGKADTQYF. The CDR3, as DNA: TGTTCCACCAGCAGAGGTTTGAGGGGTAAAGCCGATACGCAGTATTTT.

This clonotype was recorded at least ten times. The chain recombines TRBV12-3 or TRBV12-4 with TRBJ2-5; possible D gene TRBD1, 5 bases. This CDR3 comprises 16 residues. Trimming cost V 4 bases and J 3 bases, with 18 bases left between them. The CDR3 DNA reads as TGTGCCAGCAGTTCCCTCCCGACAGAATCTGAAGAGACCCAGTACTTC. Protein: CASSSLPTESEETQYF.

This clonotype occurred many times. The chain carries TRBV11-2 and TRBJ1-2; the D gene is possibly TRBD1 (6 bases). The length of the CDR3 is 16 residues. Trimming removed 0 bases at V and 4 bases at J, with 15 bases between. The germline gives CDR1 SGHAT, CDR2 FQNNGV. The CDR3 loop reads CASSLEGRGLSYGYTF. As DNA, the CDR3 is TGTGCCAGCAGCTTAGAGGGGCGGGGGCTTTCCTATGGCTACACCTTC.

At least ten counts were recorded for this clonotype. The rearrangement uses TRBV19 and TRBJ1-5; 12 bases match TRBD1. This CDR3 comprises 14 residues. V was clipped by 7 bases and J by 6 bases; unmatched bases: 4. Germline V gene sequence: CDR1 LNHDA, CDR2 SQIVND (reference sequence). The CDR3 nucleotides are TGTGCCAGTAAACCGGGACAGGGGGCTCAGCCCCAGCATTTT. Protein: CASKPGQGAQPQHF.

This clonotype occurred many times. The rearrangement joins TRBV20-1 to TRBJ2-7; TRBD1 or TRBD2 may be the D gene (6 bases each). CDR1 and CDR2 from the germline V gene are DFQATT and SNEGSKA (reference sequence). The CDR3 has 15 amino acids. The germline V and J ends were trimmed by 1 base and 0 bases, with 13 bases remaining between them. The CDR3 sequence: CSARGVGGISYEQYF. The CDR3 DNA reads TGCAGTGCTAGAGGGGTAGGGGGGATCTCCTACGAGCAGTACTTC.